These 5 T cell receptor beta chains share one sample of origin, sequenced in a study of blood T cell repertoires in COVID-19. Measured with immunoSEQ multiplex PCR; TCRdb has only the in-frame clones, and not every one. The data hold roughly 50,000 clones, with approximately 83% observed a single time. Sequencing input: peripheral blood. These receptors were taken from a woman of 80 years or more with COVID-19, enrolled during active disease.

The genes are TRBV3-1 (or the pseudogene TRBV3-2) and TRBJ1-2, with D possibly matching TRBD1 (5 bases). CDR1 LGHDT and CDR2 YNNKEL come from the germline V gene (reference sequence). CDR3 length: 15 amino acids. V was trimmed by 1 base and J by 4 bases, leaving 13 bases between them. In DNA form, the CDR3 reads TGTGCCAGCAGCCAAGCTGAGGGGAGGTTCTATGGCTACACCTTC. Protein sequence: CASSQAEGRFYGYTF.

In nucleotides, the CDR3 is TGTGCCAGCAGCGCCTCCAGCGGGGGGAGCTACGAGCAGTACTTC. Its protein product is CASSASSGGSYEQYF. The chain links TRBV9 to TRBJ2-7, with 9 positions matching TRBD2. The V gene's germline CDR1 is SGDLS and CDR2 YYNGEE. This CDR3 region has 15 residues. With 3 bases clipped from V and 3 bases from J, the junction kept 7 bases outside the gene matches.

The chain links TRBV19 to TRBJ2-3; TRBD2 aligns across 11 bases. This CDR3 has 15 residues. Losses at the gene ends were 6 bases for V and 4 bases for J; bases not matched to a gene: 6. CDR1 and CDR2 (germline): LNHDA, SQIVND (reference sequence). The CDR3 nucleotides read TGTGCCAGTAGCTACAGACTAGCGGGATCAGATACGCAGTATTTT. Protein: CASSYRLAGSDTQYF. The whole variable domain, remainder taken from reference TRBV19 and TRBJ2-3, is DGGITQSPKYLFRKEGQNVTLSCEQNLNHDAMYWYRQDPGQGLRLIYYSQIVNDFQKGDIAEGYSVSREKKESFPLTVTSAQKNPTAFYLCASSYRLAGSDTQYFGPGTRLTVL.

The rearrangement joins TRBV25-1 to TRBJ2-3; 10 bases agree with TRBD1. CDR1 and CDR2 (germline): MGHDK, SYGVNS. Trimming at V came to 2 bases and at J to 6 bases, leaving 5 bases not matched to a gene. CDR3 length equals 15 residues. The CDR3 DNA reads as TGTGCCAGCAGTGAAGTGACAGGGGGCCGGGATACGCAGTATTTT. Translation gives CASSEVTGGRDTQYF.

J is TRBJ2-2 and V is TRBV11-2, with a tentative D call TRBD2 (5 bases). CDR1 is SGHAT, CDR2 FQNNGV, per germline. V was shortened by 5 bases and J by 4 bases, with 11 bases between the two germline ends. This CDR3 comprises 14 residues. CDR3 residues: CASSPLTSTGELFF. The CDR3 nucleotides are TGTGCCAGCAGCCCCCTTACTAGCACCGGGGAGCTGTTTTTT.